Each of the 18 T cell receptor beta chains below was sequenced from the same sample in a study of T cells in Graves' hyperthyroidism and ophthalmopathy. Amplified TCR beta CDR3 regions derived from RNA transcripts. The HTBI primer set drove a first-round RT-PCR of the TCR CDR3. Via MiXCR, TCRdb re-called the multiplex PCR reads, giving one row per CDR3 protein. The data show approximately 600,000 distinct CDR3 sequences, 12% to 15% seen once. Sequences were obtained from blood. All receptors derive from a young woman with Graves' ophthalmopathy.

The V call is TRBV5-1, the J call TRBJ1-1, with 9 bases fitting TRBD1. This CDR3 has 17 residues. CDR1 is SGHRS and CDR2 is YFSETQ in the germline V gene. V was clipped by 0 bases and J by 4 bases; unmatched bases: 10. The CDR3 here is CASSLERTGALVTEAFF. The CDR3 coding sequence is TGCGCCAGCAGCTTGGAGAGGACAGGGGCCCTGGTCACTGAAGCTTTCTTT. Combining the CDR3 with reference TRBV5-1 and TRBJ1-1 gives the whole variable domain KAGVTQTPRYLIKTRGQQVTLSCSPISGHRSVSWYQQTPGQGLQFLFEYFSETQRNKGNFPGRFSGRQFSNSRSEMNVSTLELGDSALYLCASSLERTGALVTEAFFGQGTRLTVV.

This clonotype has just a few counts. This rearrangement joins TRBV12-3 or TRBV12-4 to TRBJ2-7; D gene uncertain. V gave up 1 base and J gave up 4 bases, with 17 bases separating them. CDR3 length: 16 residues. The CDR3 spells CASSLGLVRPMYEQYF. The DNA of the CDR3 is TGTGCCAGCAGTTTAGGTCTAGTAAGGCCAATGTACGAGCAGTACTTC.

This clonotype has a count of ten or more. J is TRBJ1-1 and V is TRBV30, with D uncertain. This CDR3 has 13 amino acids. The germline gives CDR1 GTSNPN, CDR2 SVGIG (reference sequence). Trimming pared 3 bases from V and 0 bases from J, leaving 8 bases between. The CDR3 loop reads CAWRPGLNTEAFF. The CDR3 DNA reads TGTGCCTGGAGACCCGGTTTGAACACTGAAGCTTTCTTT. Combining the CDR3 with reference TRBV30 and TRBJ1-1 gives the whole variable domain SQTIHQWPATLVQPVGSPLSLECTVEGTSNPNLYWYRQAAGRGLQLLFYSVGIGQISSEVPQNLSASRPQDRQFILSSKKLLLSDSGFYLCAWRPGLNTEAFFGQGTRLTVV.

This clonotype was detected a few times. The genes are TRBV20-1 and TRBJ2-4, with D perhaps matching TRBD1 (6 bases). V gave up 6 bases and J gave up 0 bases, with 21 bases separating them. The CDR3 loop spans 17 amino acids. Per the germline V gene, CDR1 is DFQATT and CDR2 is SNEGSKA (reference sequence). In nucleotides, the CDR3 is TGCAGTGCCATCCCGGGCCGGACAGCCTTAGCCAAAAACATTCAGTACTTC. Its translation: CSAIPGRTALAKNIQYF.

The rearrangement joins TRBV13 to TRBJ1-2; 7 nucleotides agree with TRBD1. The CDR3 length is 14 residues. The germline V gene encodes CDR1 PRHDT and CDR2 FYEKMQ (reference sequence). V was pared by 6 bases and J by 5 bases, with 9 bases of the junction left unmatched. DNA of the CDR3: TGTGCCAGCAGGAGAGGGGGCGCAGGGTATGGCTACACCTTC. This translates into CASRRGGAGYGYTF.

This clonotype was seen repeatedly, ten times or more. CDR3 in DNA: TGTGCCAGCAGGGCCCGTGGGAGCACTGAAGCTTTCTTT. This translates into CASRARGSTEAFF. This chain uses TRBV6-1 with TRBJ1-1; no reliable D call. V lost 6 bases to trimming and J lost 4 bases, with 12 bases between them. The CDR3 runs to 13 residues. Germline CDR1 MNHNS, CDR2 SASEGT.

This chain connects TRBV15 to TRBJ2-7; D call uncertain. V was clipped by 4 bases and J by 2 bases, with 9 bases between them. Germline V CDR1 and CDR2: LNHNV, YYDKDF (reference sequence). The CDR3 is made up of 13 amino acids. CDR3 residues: CATSMDGTYEQYF. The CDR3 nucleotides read TGTGCCACCAGCATGGATGGTACCTACGAGCAGTACTTC.

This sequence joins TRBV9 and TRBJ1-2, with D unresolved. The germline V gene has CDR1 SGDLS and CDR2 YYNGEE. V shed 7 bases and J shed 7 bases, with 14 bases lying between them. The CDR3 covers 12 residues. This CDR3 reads CASSRTGRGYTF. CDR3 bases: TGTGCCAGCTCCAGGACGGGCCGTGGCTACACCTTC.

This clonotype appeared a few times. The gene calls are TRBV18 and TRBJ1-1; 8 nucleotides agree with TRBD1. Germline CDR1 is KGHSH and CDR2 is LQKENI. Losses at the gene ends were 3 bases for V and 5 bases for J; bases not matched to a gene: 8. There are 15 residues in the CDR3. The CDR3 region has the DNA TGTGCCAGCTCACCGTGGACAGGGTTGGATACTGAAGCTTTCTTT. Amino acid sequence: CASSPWTGLDTEAFF.

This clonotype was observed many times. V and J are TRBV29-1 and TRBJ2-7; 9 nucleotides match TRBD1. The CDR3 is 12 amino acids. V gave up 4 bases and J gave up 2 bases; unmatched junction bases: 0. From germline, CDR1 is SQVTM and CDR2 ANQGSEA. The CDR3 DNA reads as TGCAGCGTTGGGACAGGGGCCTACGAGCAGTACTTC. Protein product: CSVGTGAYEQYF.

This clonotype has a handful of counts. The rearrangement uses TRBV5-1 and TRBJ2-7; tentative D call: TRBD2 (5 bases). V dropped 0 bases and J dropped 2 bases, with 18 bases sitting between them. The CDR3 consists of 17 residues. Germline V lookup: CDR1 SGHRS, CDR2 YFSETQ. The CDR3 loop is CASSLGRVGALTYEQYF. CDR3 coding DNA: TGCGCCAGCAGCTTGGGTCGTGTGGGAGCCCTTACCTACGAGCAGTACTTC.

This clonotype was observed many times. CDR3 coding DNA: TGTGCCAGCTCACCACCGATGACTAGCGGGAGTGAGCAGTTCTTC. Translation: CASSPPMTSGSEQFF. V and J are TRBV18 and TRBJ2-1; TRBD2 aligns across 12 bases. V lost 0 bases and J lost 9; bases outside the gene matches: 3. CDR1 and CDR2 (germline): KGHSH, LQKENI. CDR3 length: 15 residues.

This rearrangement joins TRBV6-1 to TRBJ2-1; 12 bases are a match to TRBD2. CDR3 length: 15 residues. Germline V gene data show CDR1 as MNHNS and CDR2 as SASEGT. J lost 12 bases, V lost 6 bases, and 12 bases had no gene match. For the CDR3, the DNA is TGTGCCAGCAGGCAACTAGCGGGGGGTACAACGGGGCAGTTCTTC. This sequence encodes CASRQLAGGTTGQFF.

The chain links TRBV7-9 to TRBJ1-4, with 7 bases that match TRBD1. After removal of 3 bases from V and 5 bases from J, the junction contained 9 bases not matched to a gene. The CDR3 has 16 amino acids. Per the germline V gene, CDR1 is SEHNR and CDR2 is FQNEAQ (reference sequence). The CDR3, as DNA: TGTGCCAGCAGCTTGGGACTGGGACAGAGGAATGAAAAACTGTTTTTT. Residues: CASSLGLGQRNEKLFF.

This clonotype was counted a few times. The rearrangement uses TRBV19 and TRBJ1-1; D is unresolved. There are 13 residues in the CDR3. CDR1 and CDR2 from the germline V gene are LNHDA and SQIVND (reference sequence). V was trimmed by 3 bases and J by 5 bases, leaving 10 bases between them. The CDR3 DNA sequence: TGTGCCAGTAGTATTAGGGTTGGGACTGAAGCTTTCTTT. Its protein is CASSIRVGTEAFF.

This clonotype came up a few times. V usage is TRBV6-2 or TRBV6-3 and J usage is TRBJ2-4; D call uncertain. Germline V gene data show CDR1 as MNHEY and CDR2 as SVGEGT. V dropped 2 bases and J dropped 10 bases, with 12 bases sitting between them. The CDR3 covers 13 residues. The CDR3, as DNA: TGTGCCAGCAGTTACGTGTCCGATGGTATTCAGTACTTC. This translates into CASSYVSDGIQYF.

The CDR3 reads CASSSLWDVQSYGYTF. CDR3 nucleotides: TGTGCCAGTAGTTCACTTTGGGACGTACAGTCCTATGGCTACACCTTC. The chain couples TRBV19 to TRBJ1-2, with D possibly matching TRBD1 (5 bases). Germline assignment: CDR1 LNHDA and CDR2 SQIVND (reference sequence). CDR3 length equals 16 residues. The ends were cut back, 5 bases at V and 4 bases at J, with 20 bases in the middle. The full variable domain, rest sourced from reference TRBV19 and TRBJ1-2, is DGGITQSPKYLFRKEGQNVTLSCEQNLNHDAMYWYRQDPGQGLRLIYYSQIVNDFQKGDIAEGYSVSREKKESFPLTVTSAQKNPTAFYLCASSSLWDVQSYGYTFGSGTRLTVV.

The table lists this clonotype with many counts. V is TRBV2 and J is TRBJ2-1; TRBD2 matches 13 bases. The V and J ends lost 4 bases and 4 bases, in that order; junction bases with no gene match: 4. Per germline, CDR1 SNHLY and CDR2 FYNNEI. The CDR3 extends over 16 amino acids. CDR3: CASSGGLAGNYNEQFF. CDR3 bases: TGTGCCAGCAGTGGGGGACTAGCGGGAAATTACAATGAGCAGTTCTTC.